The sequence of this TCR beta chain was determined in a study of T-cell memory formation after mild COVID-19. At the level of the study: TCR clusters were mostly donor specific.

Using constant-segment primers, 5'RACE produced TCR alpha and TCR beta cDNA libraries carrying sample barcodes and UMIs. Each CDR3 protein is one row after TCRdb ran MiXCR on the 5' RACE reads. The sample records 310,000 or so distinct CDR3 sequences, around a sixth being singletons. The germline V gene has CDR1 LGHNA and CDR2 YSLEER. This CDR3 has 12 amino acids. The V gene lost 0 bases and the J gene lost 9 bases, with 6 bases spanning the gap. There are many counts of this clonotype. Its antigen is not known. General study results and limits: Clones shrinking between day 15 and 85 showed a balanced CD4/CD8 split, and those that grew later tilted toward CD4+. Shrinking CD4+ clones were chiefly CM and EM; CD8+ ones were chiefly EMRA.

The origin of this receptor is a man aged 18 to 35 who had mild COVID-19 (a few samples of this study predate the infection). Cell type and time point are not known. The sequenced sample was PBMCs or a T cell subset sorted from them (not recorded which). The chain carries TRBV4-3 and TRBJ1-5; D gene ambiguous. The CDR3 nucleotides read TGCGCCAGCAGCCAAGACACGGGGCCCCAGCATTTT. It codes for CASSQDTGPQHF.